This is a list of T cell receptor beta chains from one sample in a study of blood T cell repertoires in COVID-19. Using immunoSEQ multiplex PCR, the repertoire was profiled, and TCRdb retains in-frame clones only, with some absent. Of roughly 150,000 clones in the sample, over 75% are singletons; the top ten hold around 5.3%. The sample taken for sequencing was PBMCs or T cells enriched from blood (not recorded which). The receptors originated from a woman aged 40 to 50 with acute COVID-19. Each CDR3 is given with its conserved first and last residue. Each record gives: J gene, V gene, D gene, clone size, CDR3 DNA, CDR3 protein. D genes are given only for firm matches. Clone size is given for some rows only: seen once, a few or many times, or a class if the clone is expanded.

>TRBJ2-1|TRBV7-9|NA|NA
TGTGCCAGCAACCCGACAGTCTCTAGCTCCTACAATGAGCAGTTCTTC
CASNPTVSSSYNEQFF
>TRBJ1-1|TRBV30|TRBD1|NA
TGTGCCTGGGGACAGGGGAACACTGAAGCTTTCTTT
CAWGQGNTEAFF
>TRBJ1-2|TRBV5-1|NA|NA
TGCGCCAGCAGCTTGTTGGGGGCCACGACCCCTTCTAACTATGGCTACACCTTC
CASSLLGATTPSNYGYTF
>TRBJ1-6|TRBV6-5|TRBD1|NA
TGTGCCAGCACCTCCGGGACAGGGGTATCACCCCTCCACTTT
CASTSGTGVSPLHF
>TRBJ2-5|TRBV29-1|TRBD2|NA
TGCAGCGTTGTGGAGCGGGAGGGCCAGGAGACCCAGTACTTC
CSVVEREGQETQYF
>TRBJ1-3|TRBV19|NA|NA
TGTGCCAGTAGTATCGGACAGCACTCTGGAAACACCATATATTTT
CASSIGQHSGNTIYF
>TRBJ1-2|TRBV19|TRBD1|once
TGTGCCAGTAGGAATACTGGAGGGGACAGGCACAACACTGACTATGGCTACACCTTC
CASRNTGGDRHNTDYGYTF
>TRBJ2-5|TRBV30|NA|NA
TGTGCCTGGAGTTTCAGAGGGGAGACCCAGTACTTC
CAWSFRGETQYF
>TRBJ2-1|TRBV5-8|NA|NA
TGTGCCAGCACCCCTGAGAGCGGCGGGTACAATGAGCAGTTCTTC
CASTPESGGYNEQFF
>TRBJ2-3|TRBV6-1|TRBD1|NA
TGTGCCAGCAGTGAATATTGGACAGGCGGCACAGATACGCAGTATTTT
CASSEYWTGGTDTQYF
>TRBJ1-1|TRBV15|NA|NA
TGTGCCACCAGCAGGCCGACTTGGAACACTGAAGCTTTCTTT
CATSRPTWNTEAFF
>TRBJ1-1|TRBV3-1/TRBV3-2|NA|NA
TGTGCCAGCAGCCACGGGGGGGTTGAAGCTTTCTTT
CASSHGGVEAFF
>TRBJ2-2|TRBV3-1/TRBV3-2|NA|NA
TGTGCCAGCAGCCAAACCTCCTTTGCAGTTCTCACCGGGGAGCTGTTTTTT
CASSQTSFAVLTGELFF
>TRBJ2-5|TRBV3-1/TRBV3-2|NA|NA
TGTGCCAGCAGCCACAGGGGAGAGACCCAGTACTTC
CASSHRGETQYF
>TRBJ1-2|TRBV2|TRBD1|NA
TGTGCCAGCAGTGAGGGACAGAGGGATGGCTACACCTTC
CASSEGQRDGYTF
>TRBJ2-3|TRBV6-6|NA|once
TGTGCCAGCAGTTACTCGATCCAGGTTAGCACAGATACGCAGTATTTT
CASSYSIQVSTDTQYF
>TRBJ2-5|TRBV4-2|TRBD2|NA
TGTGCCAGCAGCCAACTAGCGGGAGATTCAGAGACCCAGTACTTC
CASSQLAGDSETQYF
>TRBJ1-3|TRBV18|TRBD1|NA
TGTGCCAGCTCTCTGGACAGGGCCTCCTCTGGAAACACCATATATTTT
CASSLDRASSGNTIYF
>TRBJ2-2|TRBV25-1|NA|NA
TGTGCCAGCAGTGACAGGGCGAACACCGGGGAGCTGTTTTTT
CASSDRANTGELFF
>TRBJ1-1|TRBV19|NA|NA
TGTGCCAGTAGTATGTACACCGATTTGAACACTGAAGCTTTCTTT
CASSMYTDLNTEAFF
>TRBJ2-1|TRBV5-1|TRBD2|NA
TGCGCCAGCAGCTTGGATGGGACTAGCGGGAGCGGCGGTGAGCAGTTCTTC
CASSLDGTSGSGGEQFF
>TRBJ1-2|TRBV6-5|TRBD1|NA
TGTGCCACAGACCCGACAGGGGTCAACTATGGCTACACCTTC
CATDPTGVNYGYTF
>TRBJ1-5|TRBV23-1|TRBD1|NA
TGCGCCAGCAGTTCATCGGGACAGGGCAATCAGCCCCAGCATTTT
CASSSSGQGNQPQHF
>TRBJ1-1|TRBV9|NA|NA
TGTGCCAGCAGCGTAGACAGGAACACTGAAGCTTTCTTT
CASSVDRNTEAFF
>TRBJ1-1|TRBV10-3|NA|NA
TGTGCCATCAGCTTAAAGAACACTGAAGCTTTCTTT
CAISLKNTEAFF
>TRBJ1-1|TRBV7-8|NA|NA
TGTGCCAGCACCACTCCTGAGATCGGTGTGAACACTGAAGCTTTCTTT
CASTTPEIGVNTEAFF
>TRBJ2-1|TRBV4-2|NA|NA
TGTGCCAGCAGCTCCCGACTAGTCGGGAGTGTCAATGAGCAGTTCTTC
CASSSRLVGSVNEQFF
>TRBJ1-2|TRBV7-9|NA|NA
TGTGCCAGCAGCTTAGATTGGGCCGGCTACACCTTC
CASSLDWAGYTF
>TRBJ2-1|TRBV29-1|TRBD1|once
TGCAGCATAGACAGGGGCTTGGATGAGCAGTTCTTC
CSIDRGLDEQFF
>TRBJ1-2|TRBV19|NA|many
TGTGCCAGTAGTGCGGGAGACTATGGCTACACCTTC
CASSAGDYGYTF
>TRBJ2-2|TRBV11-2|NA|NA
TGTGCCAGCAGCAGCTACAGGCAGAGCGGGGAGCTGTTTTTT
CASSSYRQSGELFF
>TRBJ1-4|TRBV19|NA|once
TGTGCCAGCCAGGGGTTTGATGAAAAACTGTTTTTT
CASQGFDEKLFF
>TRBJ1-5|TRBV19|NA|NA
TGTGCCAGTAGTATAGCGGGTTCCCTCGGGTCCCAGCATTTT
CASSIAGSLGSQHF
>TRBJ2-1|TRBV6-1|TRBD2|NA
TGTGCCAGCAGTGAAGCAGGGGGGGCTAGCGGGAGGCCAACTGAGCAGTTCTTC
CASSEAGGASGRPTEQFF
>TRBJ2-3|TRBV11-1|TRBD2|NA
TGTGCCAGCAGCTTGACTAGCGGGAGGGCCTCAGATACGCAGTATTTT
CASSLTSGRASDTQYF
>TRBJ2-2|TRBV10-3|NA|NA
TGTGCCCTTAGGGGTCCGAACACCGGGGAGCTGTTTTTT
CALRGPNTGELFF
>TRBJ2-3|TRBV20-1|NA|few
TGCAGTGCTAGTTTTCCCCTTTACACAGATACGCAGTATTTT
CSASFPLYTDTQYF
>TRBJ2-1|TRBV3-1/TRBV3-2|NA|once
TGTGCCAGCAGCCAAGTCAGGTTTCCCTACAATGAGCAGTTCTTC
CASSQVRFPYNEQFF
>TRBJ1-1|TRBV18|TRBD1|once
TGTGCCAGCTCACCACCTTCGGACAGGGCCCAGGAAGCTTTCTTT
CASSPPSDRAQEAFF
>TRBJ2-3|TRBV29-1|NA|NA
TGCAGCGCTCCAACAGGGTTGGGGTTAACAGATACGCAGTATTTT
CSAPTGLGLTDTQYF